The present entry profiles one T cell receptor (beta chain) with its context. Antigen: not known. The CDR3 sequence is 18 residues long. V was clipped by 1 base and J by 3 bases; unmatched bases: 6. CDR1 is PRHDT and CDR2 is FYEKMQ in the germline V gene (reference sequence). This sample was taken from a study of identical twins. Broader study findings: Monozygotic twins shared more out-of-frame TCR alpha than recombination models predicted. Twins shared out-of-frame alpha sequences with excess low generation probability.

MiXCR was run by TCRdb on the 5' RACE reads, yielding one entry per CDR3 protein. The sample comprises 690,000 or so distinct CDR3 sequences, 8.6% of which are singletons, and 0.75% to 1% rests with the top ten. These data also formed part of another study, on yellow fever vaccine responses in identical twins.

The gene calls are TRBV13 and TRBJ2-3; 14 positions agree with TRBD2. The clonotype comes from a woman aged 18-29 years in good health. The sample comprised PBMCs. The CDR3 bases are TGTGCCAGCAGCTTAGCCGGGACTAGCGGGAGTAGAACAGATACGCAGTATTTT. Encoded protein: CASSLAGTSGSRTDTQYF.